This section outlines one T cell receptor beta chain sequence together with its context. The antigen remains unidentified. Produced via immunoSEQ multiplex PCR; TCRdb's table is partial and in-frame only. The repertoire holds about 81,000 clones, with just over 90% as singletons. This CDR3 spans 15 amino acids. The V end was cut by 7 bases, the J end by 0 bases, with 13 bases between. Germline V gives CDR1 LNHDA, CDR2 SQIVND (reference sequence). The data were obtained in a study of T cell responses to AZD1222 COVID-19 vaccine. The study, taken as a whole, reports: Spike-specific TCRs gained breadth and depth after people received two AZD1222 doses. Among the donors, most were white British and more were female, and clonal diversity was possibly underestimated.

V usage is TRBV19 and J usage is TRBJ1-3, with a tentative D call TRBD1 (5 bases). The starting material was peripheral blood, obtained on day 0 of AZD1222 vaccination. This TCR was recovered from an adult in good health. The CDR3 bases are TGTGCCAGTACCAAGGGACGGCACTCTGGAAACACCATATATTTT. The encoded protein is CASTKGRHSGNTIYF.